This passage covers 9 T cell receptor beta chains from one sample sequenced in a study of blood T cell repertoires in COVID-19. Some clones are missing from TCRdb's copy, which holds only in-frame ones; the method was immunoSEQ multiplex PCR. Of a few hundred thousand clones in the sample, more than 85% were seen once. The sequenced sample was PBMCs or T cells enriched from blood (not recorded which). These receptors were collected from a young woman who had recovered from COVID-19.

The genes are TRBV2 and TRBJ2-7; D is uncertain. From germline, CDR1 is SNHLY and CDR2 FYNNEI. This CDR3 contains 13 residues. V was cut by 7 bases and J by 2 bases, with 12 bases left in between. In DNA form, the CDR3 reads TGTGCCAGCAACCGGCCAGGAACCTACGAGCAGTACTTC. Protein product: CASNRPGTYEQYF.

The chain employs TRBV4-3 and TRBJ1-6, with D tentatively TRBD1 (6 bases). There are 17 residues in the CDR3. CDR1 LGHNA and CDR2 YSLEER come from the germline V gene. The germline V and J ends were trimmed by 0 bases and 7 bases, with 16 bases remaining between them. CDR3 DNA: TGCGCCAGCAGCCAAGATCACGGGGGGCGGTGGAATTCACCCCTCCACTTT. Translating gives CASSQDHGGRWNSPLHF.

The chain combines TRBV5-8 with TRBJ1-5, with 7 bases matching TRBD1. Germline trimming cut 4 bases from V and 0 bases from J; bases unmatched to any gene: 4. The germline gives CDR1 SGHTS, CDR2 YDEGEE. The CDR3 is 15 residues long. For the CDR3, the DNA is TGTGCCAGCAGCCCCGGGACAGATAGCAATCAGCCCCAGCATTTT. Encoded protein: CASSPGTDSNQPQHF. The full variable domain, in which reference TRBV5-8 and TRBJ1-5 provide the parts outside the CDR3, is EAGVTQSPTHLIKTRGQQATLRCSPISGHTSVYWYQQALGLGLQFLLWYDEGEERNRGNFPPRFSGRQFPNYSSELNVNALELEDSALYLCASSPGTDSNQPQHFGDGTRLSIL.

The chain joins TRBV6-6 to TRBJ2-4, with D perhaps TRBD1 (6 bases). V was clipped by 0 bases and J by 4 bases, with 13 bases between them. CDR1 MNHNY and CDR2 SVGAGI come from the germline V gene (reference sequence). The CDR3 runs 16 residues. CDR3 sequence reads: CASSYSNPRGKNIQYF. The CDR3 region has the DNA TGTGCCAGCAGTTACTCGAATCCCAGGGGAAAAAACATTCAGTACTTC.

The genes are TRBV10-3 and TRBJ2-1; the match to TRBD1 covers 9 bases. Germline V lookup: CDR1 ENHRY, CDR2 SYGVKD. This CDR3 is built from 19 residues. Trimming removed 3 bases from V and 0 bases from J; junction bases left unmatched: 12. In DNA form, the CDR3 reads TGTGCCATCAGTGACTCCTTGGGACAGGGCCGGAGCTCCTACAATGAGCAGTTCTTC. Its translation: CAISDSLGQGRSSYNEQFF.

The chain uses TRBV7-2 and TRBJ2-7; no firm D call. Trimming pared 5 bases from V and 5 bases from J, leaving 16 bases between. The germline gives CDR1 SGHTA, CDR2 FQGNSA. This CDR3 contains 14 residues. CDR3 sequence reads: CASSPTFPPHEQYF. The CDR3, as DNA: TGTGCCAGCAGCCCGACATTCCCCCCCCACGAGCAGTACTTC.

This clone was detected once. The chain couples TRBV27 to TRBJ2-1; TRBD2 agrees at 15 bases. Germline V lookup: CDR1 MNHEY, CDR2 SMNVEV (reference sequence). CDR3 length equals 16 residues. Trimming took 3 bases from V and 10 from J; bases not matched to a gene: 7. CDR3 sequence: CASSLVGLAGGREQFF. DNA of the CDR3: TGTGCCAGCAGTTTGGTGGGACTAGCGGGGGGCCGGGAGCAGTTCTTC.

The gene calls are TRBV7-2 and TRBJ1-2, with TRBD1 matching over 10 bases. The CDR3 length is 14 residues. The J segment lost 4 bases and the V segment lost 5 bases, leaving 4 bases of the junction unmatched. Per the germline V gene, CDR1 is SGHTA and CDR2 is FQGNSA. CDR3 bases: TGTGCCAGCAGCCAGGGGACAGGGGCCTATGGCTACACCTTC. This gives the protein CASSQGTGAYGYTF.

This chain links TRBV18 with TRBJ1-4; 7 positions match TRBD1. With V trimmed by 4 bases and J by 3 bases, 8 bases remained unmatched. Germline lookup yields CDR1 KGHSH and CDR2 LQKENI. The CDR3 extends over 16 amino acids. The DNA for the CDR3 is TGTGCCAGCTCACAGAACCGACAGGGCCCTAATGAAAAACTGTTTTTT. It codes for CASSQNRQGPNEKLFF.